This TCR beta chain was documented in a study of radiation and T cells in renal cell carcinoma. Overall study findings and caveats: Pretreatment tumor biopsies were lacking, so baseline clonotypes are unknown.

With V trimmed by 3 bases and J by 2 bases, 5 bases remained unmatched. The CDR3 runs to 15 residues. Germline assignment: CDR1 SGHRS and CDR2 YFSETQ. Some clones are missing from TCRdb's copy, which holds only in-frame ones; the method was immunoSEQ multiplex PCR. There are approximately 85,000 clones in the sample; 80% to 90% occur only once, and approximately 6% lies in the top ten. Time point defined: blood 4 weeks post-SBRT, at nephrectomy. Treatment here: 15 Gy SBRT to primary tumor, nephrectomy 4 weeks later. Nephrectomy followed 15 Gy stereotactic body radiation by 4 weeks. With regard to this clone: Antigen unknown.

The chain combines TRBV5-1 with TRBJ2-3; the match to TRBD1 covers 8 bases. Sample: blood, taken from a patient whose treatment included radiotherapy and nephrectomy. The clonotype comes from a woman between 70 and 85 years old with renal cell carcinoma. CDR3 loop: CASSSGQEFTDTQYF. CDR3 nucleotide sequence: TGCGCCAGCAGCTCGGGACAGGAGTTCACAGATACGCAGTATTTT. The full variable domain, in which reference TRBV5-1 and TRBJ2-3 provide the parts outside the CDR3, is KAGVTQTPRYLIKTRGQQVTLSCSPISGHRSVSWYQQTPGQGLQFLFEYFSETQRNKGNFPGRFSGRQFSNSRSEMNVSTLELGDSALYLCASSSGQEFTDTQYFGPGTRLTVL.